This TCR beta chain appears in the sequencing data of a study of blood T cell repertoires in COVID-19. The wider study: The United States, Italy and Spain provided the acute and convalescent COVID-19 samples. The cDNA or gDNA used as material had been derived from T cells, B-cell-depleted T cells, or PBMCs.

The V gene's germline CDR1 is MNHNS and CDR2 SASEGT. The V end was cut by 1 base, the J end by 7 bases, with 11 bases between. The length of the CDR3 is 14 residues. Original processing notes: From reference gene primer amplification, estimates of nucleated cell counts were derived. Produced via immunoSEQ multiplex PCR; TCRdb's table is partial and in-frame only. D and trimming were read from the DNA, whereas the V and J calls and clone size are those reported in that table. The table records just over 650,000 clones, more than 80% of them present only once. The J gene is TRBJ1-5, the V gene TRBV6-1; D not certain. This TCR was recovered from a young woman with acute or convalescent COVID-19. Sequenced sample: peripheral blood. CDR3 sequence (DNA): TGTGCCAGCAGTGAAGGGGCCCTCCGGCAGCCCCAGCATTTT. It is translated as CASSEGALRQPQHF.